The text below deals with one T cell receptor (beta chain). About 0.5 to 1 ug RNA was reverse transcribed with random hexamers. An immunoSEQ multiplex PCR generated amplified TCR beta CDR3 products spanning 54 Vbeta and 13 Jbeta. TCRdb re-called the immunoSEQ multiplex PCR reads with MiXCR, one entry per CDR3 protein. The data hold some 140,000 distinct CDR3 sequences, with under 95% observed a single time. This record comes from a study of CD8 T cells in Susac syndrome. While CD8+ and CD4+ T cells were isolated negatively, TEMRA cells were enriched by FACS. The CDR3 is 12 amino acids. The germline V and J ends were trimmed by 2 bases and 5 bases, with 7 bases remaining between them. Germline V CDR1 and CDR2: SGHTS, YDEGEE.

Sequenced input: CD8+ T cells from PBMCs. This chain connects TRBV5-8 to TRBJ1-1; D call uncertain. The source is a human donor with multiple sclerosis. The CDR3 here is CASSFTPTEAFF. CDR3 DNA: TGTGCCAGCAGCTTTACGCCTACTGAAGCTTTCTTT.